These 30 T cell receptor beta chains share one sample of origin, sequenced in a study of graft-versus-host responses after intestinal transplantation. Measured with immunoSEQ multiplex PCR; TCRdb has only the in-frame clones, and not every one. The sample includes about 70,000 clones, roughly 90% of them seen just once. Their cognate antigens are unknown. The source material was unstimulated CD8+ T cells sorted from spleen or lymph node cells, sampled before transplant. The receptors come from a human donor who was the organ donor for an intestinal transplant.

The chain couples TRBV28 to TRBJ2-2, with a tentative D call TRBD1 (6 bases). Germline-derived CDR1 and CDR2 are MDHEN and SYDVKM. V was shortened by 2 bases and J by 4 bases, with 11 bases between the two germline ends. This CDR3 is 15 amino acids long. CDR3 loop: CASSLSLGATGELFF. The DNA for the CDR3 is TGTGCCAGCAGTTTAAGTTTGGGGGCCACCGGGGAGCTGTTTTTT.

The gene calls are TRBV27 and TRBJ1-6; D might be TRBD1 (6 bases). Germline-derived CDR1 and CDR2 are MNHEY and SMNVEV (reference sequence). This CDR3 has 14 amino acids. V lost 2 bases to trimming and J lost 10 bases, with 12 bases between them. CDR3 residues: CASSLTGLRSPLHF. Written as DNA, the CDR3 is TGTGCCAGCAGTTTAACAGGGTTAAGATCACCCCTCCACTTT.

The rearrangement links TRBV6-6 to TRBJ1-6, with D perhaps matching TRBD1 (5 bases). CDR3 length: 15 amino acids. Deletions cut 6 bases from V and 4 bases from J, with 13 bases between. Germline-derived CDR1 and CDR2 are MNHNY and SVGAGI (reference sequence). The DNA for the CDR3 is TGTGCCAGCAGCCGGTCAGGGCGGTATAATTCACCCCTCCACTTT. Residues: CASSRSGRYNSPLHF.

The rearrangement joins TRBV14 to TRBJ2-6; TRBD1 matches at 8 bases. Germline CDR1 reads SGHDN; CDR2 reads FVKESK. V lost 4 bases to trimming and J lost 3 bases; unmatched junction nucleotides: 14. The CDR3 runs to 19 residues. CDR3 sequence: CASSRRKGAGGIGANVLTF. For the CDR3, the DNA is TGTGCCAGCAGCCGGAGGAAGGGTGCAGGGGGCATTGGGGCCAACGTCCTGACTTTC.

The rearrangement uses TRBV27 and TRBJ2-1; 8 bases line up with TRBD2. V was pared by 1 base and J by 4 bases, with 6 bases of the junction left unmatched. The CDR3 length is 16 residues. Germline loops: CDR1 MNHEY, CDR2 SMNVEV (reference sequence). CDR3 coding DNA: TGTGCCAGCAGTTTATGGGGCGGGGGGAAATACAATGAGCAGTTCTTC. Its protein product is CASSLWGGGKYNEQFF.

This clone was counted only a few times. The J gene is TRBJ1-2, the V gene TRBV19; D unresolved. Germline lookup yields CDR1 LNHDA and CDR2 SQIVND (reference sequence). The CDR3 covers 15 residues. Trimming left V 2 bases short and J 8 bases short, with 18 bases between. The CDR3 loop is CASSIFPRLSVGYTF. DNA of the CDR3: TGTGCCAGTAGTATATTCCCCCGGTTGTCTGTCGGCTACACCTTC.

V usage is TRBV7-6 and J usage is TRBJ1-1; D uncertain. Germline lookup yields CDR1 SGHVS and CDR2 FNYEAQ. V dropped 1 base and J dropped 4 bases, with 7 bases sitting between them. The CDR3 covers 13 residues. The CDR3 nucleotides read TGTGCCAGCAGCTTAGAGTATAGCACTGAAGCTTTCTTT. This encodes CASSLEYSTEAFF. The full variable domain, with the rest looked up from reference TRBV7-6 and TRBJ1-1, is GAGVSQSPRYKVTKRGQDVALRCDPISGHVSLYWYRQALGQGPEFLTYFNYEAQQDKSGLPNDRFSAERPEGSISTLTIQRTEQRDSAMYRCASSLEYSTEAFFGQGTRLTVV.

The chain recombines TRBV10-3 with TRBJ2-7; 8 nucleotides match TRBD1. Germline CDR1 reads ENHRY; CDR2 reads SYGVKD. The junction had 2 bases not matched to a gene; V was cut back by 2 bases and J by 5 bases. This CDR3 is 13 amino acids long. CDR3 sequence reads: CAISEATGDEQYV. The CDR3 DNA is TGTGCCATCAGTGAGGCGACAGGGGACGAGCAGTACGTC.

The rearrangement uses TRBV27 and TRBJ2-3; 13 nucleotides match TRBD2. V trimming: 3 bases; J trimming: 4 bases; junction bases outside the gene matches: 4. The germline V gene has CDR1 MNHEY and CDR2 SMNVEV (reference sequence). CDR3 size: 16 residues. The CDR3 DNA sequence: TGTGCCAGCAGTTTGTTAACTAGCGGGGGGGCAGATACGCAGTATTTT. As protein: CASSLLTSGGADTQYF.

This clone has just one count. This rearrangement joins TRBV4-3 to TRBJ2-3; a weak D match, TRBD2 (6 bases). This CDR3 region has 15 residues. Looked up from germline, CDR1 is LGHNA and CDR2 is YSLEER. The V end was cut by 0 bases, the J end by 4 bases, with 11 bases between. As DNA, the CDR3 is TGCGCCAGCAGCCAAGATCGGCGGGGCGCAGATACGCAGTATTTT. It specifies CASSQDRRGADTQYF.

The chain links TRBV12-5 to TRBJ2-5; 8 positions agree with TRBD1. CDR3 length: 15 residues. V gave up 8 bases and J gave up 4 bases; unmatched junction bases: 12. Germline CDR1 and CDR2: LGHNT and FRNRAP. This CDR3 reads CASSPLTGVGETQYF. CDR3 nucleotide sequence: TGTGCTAGTAGTCCCCTGACAGGGGTAGGAGAGACCCAGTACTTC.

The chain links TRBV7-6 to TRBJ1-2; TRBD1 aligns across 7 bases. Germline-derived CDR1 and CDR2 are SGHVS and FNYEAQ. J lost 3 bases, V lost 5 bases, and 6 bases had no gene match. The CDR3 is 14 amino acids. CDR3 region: CASSPGGQYYGYTF. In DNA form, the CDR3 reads TGTGCCAGCAGCCCAGGGGGACAGTACTATGGCTACACCTTC.

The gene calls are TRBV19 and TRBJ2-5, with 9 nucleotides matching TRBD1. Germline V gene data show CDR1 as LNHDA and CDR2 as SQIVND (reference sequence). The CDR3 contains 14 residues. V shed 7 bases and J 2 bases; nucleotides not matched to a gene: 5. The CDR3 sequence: CASKGTGIQETQYF. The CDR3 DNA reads TGTGCCAGTAAAGGGACAGGGATACAAGAGACCCAGTACTTC. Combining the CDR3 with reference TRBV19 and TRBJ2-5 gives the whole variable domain DGGITQSPKYLFRKEGQNVTLSCEQNLNHDAMYWYRQDPGQGLRLIYYSQIVNDFQKGDIAEGYSVSREKKESFPLTVTSAQKNPTAFYLCASKGTGIQETQYFGPGTRLLVL.

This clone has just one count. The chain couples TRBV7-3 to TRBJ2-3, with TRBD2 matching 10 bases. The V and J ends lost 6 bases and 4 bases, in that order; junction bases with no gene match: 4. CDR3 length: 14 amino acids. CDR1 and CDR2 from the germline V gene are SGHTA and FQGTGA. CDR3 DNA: TGTGCCAGCAGAGCGGGGGGGCCCGCAGATACGCAGTATTTT. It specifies CASRAGGPADTQYF.

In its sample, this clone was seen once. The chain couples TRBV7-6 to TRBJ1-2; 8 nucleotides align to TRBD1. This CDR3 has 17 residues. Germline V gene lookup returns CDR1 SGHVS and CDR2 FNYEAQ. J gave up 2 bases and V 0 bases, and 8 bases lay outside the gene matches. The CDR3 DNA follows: TGTGCCAGCAGCTTAGCGCCCGGACAGGGTAGGAACTATGGCTACACCTTC. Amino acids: CASSLAPGQGRNYGYTF.

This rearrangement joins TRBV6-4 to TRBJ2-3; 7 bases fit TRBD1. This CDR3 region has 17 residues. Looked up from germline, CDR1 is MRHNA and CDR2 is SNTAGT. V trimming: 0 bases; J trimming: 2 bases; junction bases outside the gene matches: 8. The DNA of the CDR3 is TGTGCCAGCAGTGACTCGATTAGGGACAGAGACACAGATACGCAGTATTTT. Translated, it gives CASSDSIRDRDTDTQYF.

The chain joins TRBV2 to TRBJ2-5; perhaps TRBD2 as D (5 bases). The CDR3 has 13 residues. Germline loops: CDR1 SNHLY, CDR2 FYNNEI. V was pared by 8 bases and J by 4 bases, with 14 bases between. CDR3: CASRGLEGETQYF. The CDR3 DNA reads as TGTGCCAGCCGCGGGCTCGAGGGAGAGACCCAGTACTTC.

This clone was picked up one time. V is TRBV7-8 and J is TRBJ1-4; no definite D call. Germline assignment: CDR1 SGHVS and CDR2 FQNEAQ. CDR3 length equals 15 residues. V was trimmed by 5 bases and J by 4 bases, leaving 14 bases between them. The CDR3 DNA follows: TGTGCCAGCAGCCCCCCTTTGGCAGTTAATGAAAAACTGTTTTTT. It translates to CASSPPLAVNEKLFF. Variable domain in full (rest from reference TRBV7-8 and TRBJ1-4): GAGVSQSPRYKVAKRGQDVALRCDPISGHVSLFWYQQALGQGPEFLTYFQNEAQLDKSGLPSDRFFAERPEGSVSTLKIQRTQQEDSAVYLCASSPPLAVNEKLFFGSGTQLSVL.

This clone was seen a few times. CDR3 residues: CATSRDAFSGDEKLFF. CDR3 nucleotide sequence: TGTGCCACCAGCAGAGATGCATTTTCCGGGGATGAAAAACTGTTTTTT. This chain connects TRBV15 to TRBJ1-4; D uncertain. Germline V gene data show CDR1 as LNHNV and CDR2 as YYDKDF (reference sequence). V dropped 0 bases and J dropped 6 bases, with 14 bases sitting between them. CDR3 length: 16 residues.

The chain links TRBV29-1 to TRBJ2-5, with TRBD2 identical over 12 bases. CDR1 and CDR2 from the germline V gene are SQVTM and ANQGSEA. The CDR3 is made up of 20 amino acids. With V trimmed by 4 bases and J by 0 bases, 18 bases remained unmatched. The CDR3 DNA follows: TGCAGCGTTGCCTTTAACTTTGGGGCTAGCGGGGGGGCGAACCAAGAGACCCAGTACTTC. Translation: CSVAFNFGASGGANQETQYF.

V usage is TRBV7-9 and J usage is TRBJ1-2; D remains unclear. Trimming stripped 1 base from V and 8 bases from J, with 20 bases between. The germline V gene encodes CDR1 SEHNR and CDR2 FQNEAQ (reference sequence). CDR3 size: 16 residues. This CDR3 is CASSLVAQSPSEGYTF. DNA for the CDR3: TGTGCCAGCAGCTTAGTCGCACAGAGCCCCTCCGAAGGCTACACCTTC.

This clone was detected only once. The CDR3 sequence is CASGPGGLVGYTF. Written as DNA, the CDR3 is TGTGCCAGCGGGCCCGGGGGGCTGGTAGGCTACACCTTC. The V call is TRBV6-6, the J call TRBJ1-2; D is possibly TRBD1 (6 bases). The CDR3 extends over 13 amino acids. Deletions cut 8 bases from V and 8 bases from J, with 18 bases between. Germline values: CDR1 MNHNY, CDR2 SVGAGI (reference sequence).

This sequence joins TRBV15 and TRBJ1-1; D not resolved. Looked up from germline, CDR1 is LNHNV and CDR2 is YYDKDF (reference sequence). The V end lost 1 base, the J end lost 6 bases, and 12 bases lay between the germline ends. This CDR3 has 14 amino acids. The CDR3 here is CATSRVVFLAEAFF. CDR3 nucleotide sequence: TGTGCCACCAGCAGAGTTGTATTTCTCGCTGAAGCTTTCTTT. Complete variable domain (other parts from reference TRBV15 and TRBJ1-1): DAMVIQNPRYQVTQFGKPVTLSCSQTLNHNVMYWYQQKSSQAPKLLFHYYDKDFNNEADTPDNFQSRRPNTSFCFLDIRSPGLGDTAMYLCATSRVVFLAEAFFGQGTRLTVV.

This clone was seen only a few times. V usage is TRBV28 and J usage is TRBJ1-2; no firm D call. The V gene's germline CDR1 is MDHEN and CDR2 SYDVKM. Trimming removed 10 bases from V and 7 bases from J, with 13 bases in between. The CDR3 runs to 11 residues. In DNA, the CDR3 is TGTGCCATCCAACGCTGGAGTGGCTACACCTTC. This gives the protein CAIQRWSGYTF.

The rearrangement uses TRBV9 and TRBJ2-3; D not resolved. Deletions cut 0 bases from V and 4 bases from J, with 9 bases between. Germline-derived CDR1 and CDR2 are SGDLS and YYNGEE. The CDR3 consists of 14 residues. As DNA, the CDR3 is TGTGCCAGCAGCGTAGGCACACGTCCAGATACGCAGTATTTT. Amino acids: CASSVGTRPDTQYF.

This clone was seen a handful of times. For the CDR3, the DNA is TGTGCCAGCAGTGAAGAAGCGGGACAGGGATACACCATATATTTT. Its translation is CASSEEAGQGYTIYF. The chain has TRBV6-4 and TRBJ1-3; 9 bases are shared with TRBD1. CDR3 length equals 15 residues. Trimming cost V 3 bases and J 8 bases; bases outside gene matches: 8. The germline V gene has CDR1 MRHNA and CDR2 SNTAGT.

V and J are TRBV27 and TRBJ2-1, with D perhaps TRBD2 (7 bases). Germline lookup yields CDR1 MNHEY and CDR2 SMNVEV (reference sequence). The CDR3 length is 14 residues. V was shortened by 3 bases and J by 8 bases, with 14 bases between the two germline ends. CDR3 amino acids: CASSFGGPGYEQFF. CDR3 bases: TGTGCCAGCAGTTTCGGGGGGCCGGGGTATGAGCAGTTCTTC.

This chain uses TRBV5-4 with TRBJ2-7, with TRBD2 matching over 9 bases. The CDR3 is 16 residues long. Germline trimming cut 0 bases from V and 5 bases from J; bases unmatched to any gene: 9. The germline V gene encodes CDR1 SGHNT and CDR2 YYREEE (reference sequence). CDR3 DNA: TGTGCCAGCAGCTTGGGCGGGGGGGCTGGAGGCGACGAGCAGTACGTC. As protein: CASSLGGGAGGDEQYV.

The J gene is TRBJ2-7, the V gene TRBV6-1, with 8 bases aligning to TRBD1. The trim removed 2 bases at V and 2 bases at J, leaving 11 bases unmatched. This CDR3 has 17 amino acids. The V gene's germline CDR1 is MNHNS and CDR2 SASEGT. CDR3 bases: TGTGCCAGCAGTGAATGGGGCCGGGACAGGAGAACCTACGAGCAGTACGTC. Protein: CASSEWGRDRRTYEQYV.

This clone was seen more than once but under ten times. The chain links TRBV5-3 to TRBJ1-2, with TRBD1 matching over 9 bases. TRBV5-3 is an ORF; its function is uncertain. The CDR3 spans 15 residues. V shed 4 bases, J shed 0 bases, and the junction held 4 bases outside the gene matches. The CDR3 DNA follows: TGTGCCAGAAGCCACGGGACAGGGCCTAACTATGGCTACACCTTC. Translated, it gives CARSHGTGPNYGYTF.